These T cell receptor beta chains were read from a single sample in a study of T cell changes during pregnancy in multiple sclerosis. Profiling relied on immunoSEQ multiplex PCR, and the TCRdb table lists in-frame clones only, not all of them. Of around 26,000 clones detected, 89% appear once; the ten largest clones hold over 0.45%. The input for sequencing was CD4+ T cells from peripheral blood mononuclear cells, taken in the first trimester of pregnancy. These receptors all stem from a female donor in good health, enrolled as a control in a pregnancy study. The CDR3 runs from the conserved cysteine through the conserved F or W. D genes are given only for firm matches. A clone size is listed for some rows: how often the clone was seen (once, few, many), or a class if it is expanded.

size	D	V	J	CDR3	DNA
-	-	TRBV7-8	TRBJ2-2	CASSPRGGSTGELFF	TGTGCCAGCAGCCCGCGCGGGGGCTCAACCGGGGAGCTGTTTTTT
-	-	TRBV2	TRBJ2-6	CASREGSGANVLTF	TGTGCCAGCCGAGAGGGCTCTGGGGCCAACGTCCTGACTTTC
-	-	TRBV7-2	TRBJ2-3	CASSLSRLGSDTQYF	TGTGCCAGCAGTTTATCGAGGCTCGGATCAGATACGCAGTATTTT
-	TRBD1	TRBV6-6	TRBJ2-3	CASYQGDIGTQYF	TGTGCCAGCTACCAGGGGGACATTGGTACGCAGTATTTT
-	-	TRBV25-1	TRBJ2-2	CASSALDGTGELFF	TGTGCCAGCAGTGCTCTAGACGGCACCGGGGAGCTGTTTTTT
-	TRBD2	TRBV18	TRBJ2-1	CASSPSGTAVHEQFF	TGTGCCAGCTCACCTAGCGGGACGGCCGTCCATGAGCAGTTCTTC
-	-	TRBV12-5	TRBJ1-1	CASGLGAGPEAFF	TGTGCTAGTGGTTTGGGGGCAGGGCCTGAAGCTTTCTTT
-	TRBD1	TRBV7-2	TRBJ2-7	CASSRDRGSYEQYF	TGTGCCAGCAGCCGGGACAGGGGGAGCTACGAGCAGTACTTC
few	-	TRBV9	TRBJ2-7	CASSVDEFPSPWEQYF	TGTGCCAGCAGCGTAGACGAGTTCCCCTCCCCTTGGGAGCAGTACTTC
-	TRBD2	TRBV4-3	TRBJ2-1	CASSQDIGGRVGGNEQFF	TGCGCCAGCAGCCAAGATATCGGCGGGAGGGTCGGAGGCAATGAGCAGTTCTTC
-	-	TRBV5-6	TRBJ1-1	CASSLLDRNTEAFF	TGTGCCAGCAGCTTGTTAGACAGAAACACTGAAGCTTTCTTT
-	-	TRBV7-9	TRBJ1-1	CASSFTETEAFF	TGTGCCAGCAGCTTCACAGAGACTGAAGCTTTCTTT
few	-	TRBV9	TRBJ2-7	CASSASTEPYEQYF	TGTGCCAGCAGCGCATCGACTGAGCCCTACGAGCAGTACTTC
-	TRBD1	TRBV30	TRBJ1-6	CAWSVRAGGVRSPLHF	TGTGCCTGGAGTGTTAGGGCAGGGGGAGTCCGTTCACCCCTCCACTTT
-	-	TRBV5-1	TRBJ2-7	CASSLVLYEQYF	TGCGCCAGCAGCTTGGTTCTCTACGAGCAGTACTTC
-	TRBD1	TRBV29-1	TRBJ1-1	CSVPGQGAGTEAFF	TGCAGCGTGCCGGGACAGGGGGCCGGGACTGAAGCTTTCTTT
-	-	TRBV29-1	TRBJ2-5	CSVEFEGETQYF	TGCAGCGTTGAATTTGAGGGAGAGACCCAGTACTTC
-	TRBD1	TRBV5-1	TRBJ2-2	CASSLSPTGGPGELFF	TGCGCCAGCAGCTTGAGTCCGACAGGGGGGCCCGGGGAGCTGTTTTTT
-	-	TRBV6-1	TRBJ2-1	CASEETEYNEQFF	TGTGCCAGCGAGGAGACAGAGTACAATGAGCAGTTCTTC
-	TRBD1	TRBV2	TRBJ1-2	CASSAAAASRGRGYGYTF	TGTGCCAGCAGTGCCGCCGCAGCCTCCAGGGGGCGCGGTTATGGCTACACCTTC
-	-	TRBV5-6	TRBJ1-2	CASSPVRGDYGYTF	TGTGCCAGCAGCCCTGTTCGGGGTGACTATGGCTACACCTTC
-	-	TRBV19	TRBJ2-1	CASSIGGSDIGQFF	TGTGCCAGTAGTATTGGGGGGTCCGATATTGGGCAGTTCTTC
-	-	TRBV7-4	TRBJ2-7	CASSFRNRDYEQYF	TGTGCCAGCAGCTTCCGGAACAGAGACTACGAGCAGTACTTC
-	TRBD2	TRBV11-2	TRBJ2-1	CASSLVGTGLAGEQFF	TGTGCCAGCAGCTTAGTGGGGACGGGGCTAGCGGGTGAGCAGTTCTTC
-	TRBD1	TRBV28	TRBJ2-7	CASSLGTARQPYEQYF	TGTGCCAGCAGCCTCGGGACAGCAAGACAACCCTACGAGCAGTACTTC
-	TRBD2	TRBV5-6	TRBJ2-3	CASSSGEPSTDTQYF	TGTGCCAGCAGTAGCGGGGAACCTAGCACAGATACGCAGTATTTT
once	-	TRBV19	TRBJ1-6	CASSIPRVAGSPLHF	TGTGCCAGTAGTATCCCCAGGGTCGCTGGTTCACCCCTCCACTTT
few	TRBD1	TRBV6-1	TRBJ1-1	CASRDRAATEAFF	TGTGCCAGCAGGGACAGGGCGGCCACTGAAGCTTTCTTT
-	-	TRBV7-3	TRBJ2-3	CASSRGTHPDTQYF	TGTGCCAGCAGCCGCGGGACTCACCCAGATACGCAGTATTTT
-	TRBD2	TRBV18	TRBJ2-3	CASSPLSGARTDTQYF	TGTGCCAGCTCACCACTTAGCGGGGCCCGCACAGATACGCAGTATTTT
-	-	TRBV5-1	TRBJ2-1	CASSLDTPPYNEQFF	TGCGCCAGCAGCTTGGACACCCCACCCTACAATGAGCAGTTCTTC
once	-	TRBV27	TRBJ1-1	CASSLSGGGVGTEAFF	TGTGCCAGCAGTTTATCGGGGGGAGGAGTGGGCACTGAAGCTTTCTTT
-	-	TRBV19	TRBJ1-5	CASSDTSNQPQHF	TGTGCCAGTAGTGACACTAGCAATCAGCCCCAGCATTTT
-	-	TRBV6-5	TRBJ2-7	CASSTGSNEQYF	TGTGCCAGCAGTACAGGATCTAACGAGCAGTACTTC
-	-	TRBV19	TRBJ2-5	CASRGLEWRYQETQYF	TGTGCCAGTAGGGGACTTGAATGGAGGTACCAAGAGACCCAGTACTTC
once	-	TRBV6-1	TRBJ1-4	CASSETVNEKLFF	TGTGCCAGCAGTGAAACGGTCAATGAAAAACTGTTTTTT